One and the same sample provided the 29 T cell receptor beta chains below, sequenced in a study of blood T cell repertoires in COVID-19. Here immunoSEQ multiplex PCR was the method, and the copy in TCRdb shows in-frame clones only, minus some. The table lists 200,000 to 300,000 clones, almost 85% of them singletons. The specimen was peripheral blood. These receptors originate from a woman older than 75 with acute or convalescent COVID-19.

This clone came up a few times. This chain joins TRBV18 and TRBJ2-3; a weak D match, TRBD2 (5 bases). The CDR3 has 17 residues. V shed 0 bases and J shed 1 base, with 14 bases lying between them. Germline CDR1 and CDR2: KGHSH and LQKENI. Here the CDR3 DNA reads TGTGCCAGCTCACCACCGCCCAGCGGCCTACGCACAGATACGCAGTATTTT. Protein: CASSPPPSGLRTDTQYF.

This rearrangement joins TRBV11-2 to TRBJ1-3, with D unclear. Per germline, CDR1 SGHAT and CDR2 FQNNGV. V lost 4 bases and J lost 0, with 7 bases in between. The CDR3 length is 14 residues. Written as DNA, the CDR3 is TGTGCCAGCAGCTCAGGCCCCTCTGGAAACACCATATATTTT. Protein: CASSSGPSGNTIYF.

This clone appeared a single time. The chain is built from TRBV5-1 and TRBJ1-6, with D tentatively TRBD1 (6 bases). Germline V gene lookup returns CDR1 SGHRS and CDR2 YFSETQ. The CDR3 is made up of 16 amino acids. The germline V and J ends were trimmed by 4 bases and 0 bases, with 11 bases remaining between them. CDR3 in DNA: TGCGCCAGCAGCCCAGGACAGAGCTCCTATAATTCACCCCTCCACTTT. It codes for CASSPGQSSYNSPLHF.

In this sample, this clone turned up once. The genes are TRBV3-1 (or the pseudogene TRBV3-2) and TRBJ1-2, with D possibly matching TRBD1 (6 bases). The germline V gene encodes CDR1 LGHDT and CDR2 YNNKEL (reference sequence). V was cut by 3 bases and J by 6 bases, with 17 bases left in between. This CDR3 comprises 15 residues. The CDR3 DNA reads as TGTGCCAGCAGCCAGGGCAGAACAGGGCCCCATGGCTACACCTTC. It translates to CASSQGRTGPHGYTF.

The rearrangement joins TRBV5-6 to TRBJ2-7; the match to TRBD2 covers 11 bases. Germline CDR1 is SGHDT and CDR2 is YYEEEE. Trimming took 2 bases from V and 0 from J; bases not matched to a gene: 7. The CDR3 is made up of 17 amino acids. CDR3 region: CASSFPSGRFFSYEQYF. The CDR3 bases are TGTGCCAGCAGCTTCCCTAGCGGGAGGTTCTTCTCCTACGAGCAGTACTTC.

V usage is TRBV19 and J usage is TRBJ1-1, with D tentatively TRBD1 (5 bases). V was clipped by 3 bases and J by 5 bases, with 16 bases between them. In germline, CDR1 is LNHDA, CDR2 SQIVND (reference sequence). The CDR3 spans 15 residues. CDR3 bases: TGTGCCAGTAGTATTCCTGGGGGGGTATTTACTGAAGCTTTCTTT. Translating it yields CASSIPGGVFTEAFF. The full variable domain, rest sourced from reference TRBV19 and TRBJ1-1, is DGGITQSPKYLFRKEGQNVTLSCEQNLNHDAMYWYRQDPGQGLRLIYYSQIVNDFQKGDIAEGYSVSREKKESFPLTVTSAQKNPTAFYLCASSIPGGVFTEAFFGQGTRLTVV.

The J gene is TRBJ2-1, the V gene TRBV9, with TRBD1 matching 9 bases. V dropped 4 bases and J dropped 3; count of bases not matched to a gene: 11. The CDR3 loop spans 17 amino acids. Germline loops: CDR1 SGDLS, CDR2 YYNGEE. DNA for the CDR3: TGTGCCAGCAGCCCAGAGACAGGGGGTTACGTCTACAATGAGCAGTTCTTC. Translation: CASSPETGGYVYNEQFF.

The V gene is TRBV24-1, the J gene TRBJ2-3, with a possible D match to TRBD2 (6 bases). Germline-derived CDR1 and CDR2 are KGHDR and SFDVKD. The CDR3 covers 14 residues. Trimming removed 8 bases from V and 2 bases from J, with 13 bases in between. The CDR3 protein is CATTDGGLTDTQYF. CDR3 sequence (DNA): TGTGCCACCACCGACGGGGGACTCACAGATACGCAGTATTTT.

CDR3 in amino acids: CASSLGQGLGETQYF. CDR3 sequence (DNA): TGTGCCAGCAGCTTGGGACAGGGGCTGGGGGAGACCCAGTACTTC. The J gene is TRBJ2-5, the V gene TRBV7-3; 10 bases align to TRBD1. Germline V gene data show CDR1 as SGHTA and CDR2 as FQGTGA. This CDR3 is built from 15 residues. With V trimmed by 3 bases and J by 5 bases, 6 bases remained unmatched.

V and J are TRBV11-2 and TRBJ2-2, with D tentatively TRBD1 (5 bases). This CDR3 has 15 residues. V lost 2 bases and J lost 5, with 12 bases in between. The germline V gene encodes CDR1 SGHAT and CDR2 FQNNGV. The CDR3 sequence is CASSLHKGSTGELFF. The CDR3 coding sequence is TGTGCCAGCAGCTTACATAAGGGGTCGACCGGGGAGCTGTTTTTT.

Only one count was recorded for this clone. The chain combines TRBV7-2 with TRBJ2-1, with TRBD2 as a possible D gene (6 bases). Germline CDR1 and CDR2: SGHTA and FQGNSA. This CDR3 is built from 13 residues. Trimming took off 2 bases at V and 7 bases at J, with 9 bases between the two ends. CDR3 DNA: TGTGCCAGCAGCTTATACAGCGGGAATGAGCAGTTCTTC. Encoded protein: CASSLYSGNEQFF.

The chain uses TRBV5-1 and TRBJ2-1, with TRBD2 as a possible D gene (6 bases). Looked up from germline, CDR1 is SGHRS and CDR2 is YFSETQ. The CDR3 has 13 residues. The germline V and J ends were trimmed by 6 bases and 3 bases, with 10 bases remaining between them. CDR3 sequence reads: CASNLGGYNEQFF. The CDR3 nucleotides read TGCGCCAGCAATTTGGGGGGCTACAATGAGCAGTTCTTC.

The chain recombines TRBV27 with TRBJ2-1; perhaps TRBD2 as D (6 bases). This CDR3 has 16 residues. Per the germline V gene, CDR1 is MNHEY and CDR2 is SMNVEV (reference sequence). V lost 5 bases and J lost 0, with 14 bases in between. DNA of the CDR3: TGTGCCAGCAGTCCCGGGACTCGAAGCTCCTACAATGAGCAGTTCTTC. Translated, it gives CASSPGTRSSYNEQFF.

The chain links TRBV19 to TRBJ1-4, with 7 nucleotides matching TRBD1. CDR1 and CDR2 from the germline V gene are LNHDA and SQIVND (reference sequence). The junction had 7 bases not matched to a gene; V was cut back by 3 bases and J by 3 bases. This CDR3 has 16 amino acids. CDR3 in amino acids: CASSIGFGTANEKLFF. The DNA of the CDR3 is TGTGCCAGTAGTATCGGTTTTGGGACAGCTAATGAAAAACTGTTTTTT.

This sequence joins TRBV2 and TRBJ2-5; D possibly corresponds to TRBD1 (6 bases). The CDR3 is 14 residues long. Trimming removed 2 bases at V and 2 bases at J, with 9 bases between. Germline CDR1 and CDR2: SNHLY and FYNNEI. The CDR3 is CASSEWTAQETQYF. For the CDR3, the DNA is TGTGCCAGCAGTGAATGGACAGCTCAAGAGACCCAGTACTTC.

The V and J genes are TRBV19 and TRBJ2-1; D may be TRBD1 (5 bases). Looked up from germline, CDR1 is LNHDA and CDR2 is SQIVND (reference sequence). The CDR3 runs to 14 residues. Trimming took 6 bases from V and 7 from J, leaving 16 bases between them. CDR3 protein: CASRTPRVGNEQFF. The CDR3 DNA sequence: TGTGCCAGTAGAACCCCCAGGGTCGGGAATGAGCAGTTCTTC.

This chain connects TRBV4-3 to TRBJ2-7, with 9 bases lining up with TRBD1. Germline V gene data show CDR1 as LGHNA and CDR2 as YSLEER. Trimming took 1 base from V and 0 from J; bases not matched to a gene: 7. This CDR3 is 17 amino acids long. CDR3 DNA: TGCGCCAGCAGCCAAGTATCCGGGACAGGGAACTCCTACGAGCAGTACTTC. Translation: CASSQVSGTGNSYEQYF.

The chain employs TRBV20-1 and TRBJ2-3, with D tentatively TRBD2 (5 bases). CDR3 length equals 16 residues. CDR1 is DFQATT, CDR2 SNEGSKA, per germline (reference sequence). V lost 3 bases and J lost 0, with 16 bases in between. The CDR3 here is CSASDGLLGSTDTQYF. The CDR3 coding sequence is TGCAGTGCTAGTGACGGACTTCTCGGCAGCACAGATACGCAGTATTTT.

The rearrangement uses TRBV4-1 and TRBJ1-4, with TRBD1 as a possible D gene (5 bases). CDR3 length: 16 residues. Germline V gives CDR1 MGHRA, CDR2 YSYEKL. The V gene lost 0 bases and the J gene lost 8 bases, with 16 bases spanning the gap. CDR3 in amino acids: CASSQDGGVRGEKLFF. The CDR3 DNA reads TGCGCCAGCAGCCAAGATGGGGGAGTACGGGGGGAAAAACTGTTTTTT.

This chain joins TRBV6-2 or TRBV6-3 and TRBJ1-6; perhaps TRBD1 as D (5 bases). Trimming removed 2 bases at V and 11 bases at J, with 10 bases between. Germline CDR1 MNHEY, CDR2 SVGEGT. The CDR3 is 13 amino acids. The CDR3 sequence is CASSYGGTPPLHF. The DNA of the CDR3 is TGTGCCAGCAGTTACGGGGGGACGCCACCCCTCCACTTT.

The rearrangement uses TRBV4-1 and TRBJ2-5; D perhaps matches TRBD1 (6 bases). V lost 5 bases and J lost 5, with 18 bases in between. CDR1 and CDR2 from the germline V gene are MGHRA and YSYEKL. The CDR3 consists of 15 residues. CDR3 sequence: CASSLHRDRGETQYF. CDR3 nucleotide sequence: TGCGCCAGCAGCTTACACAGGGATAGGGGCGAGACCCAGTACTTC.

The rearrangement joins TRBV7-2 to TRBJ2-2; 12 nucleotides align to TRBD2. V dropped 5 bases and J dropped 1; count of bases not matched to a gene: 11. The germline V gene encodes CDR1 SGHTA and CDR2 FQGNSA. There are 19 residues in the CDR3. The CDR3 coding sequence is TGTGCCAGCAGCCCCCACCCACTAGCGGGGGGAAGGAACACCGGGGAGCTGTTTTTT. Translation: CASSPHPLAGGRNTGELFF.

This clone showed up just a few times. The chain couples TRBV5-5 to TRBJ1-5; a possible D gene is TRBD1 (5 bases). Germline V CDR1 and CDR2: SGHKS, YYEKEE (reference sequence). With 6 bases removed from V and 1 base from J, the gap between germline ends came to 11 bases. The CDR3 contains 14 residues. CDR3 sequence: CASTVRESNQPQHF. CDR3 DNA sequence: TGTGCCAGCACCGTCAGGGAAAGCAATCAGCCCCAGCATTTT.

J is TRBJ2-3 and V is TRBV11-2; 7 nucleotides align to TRBD2. CDR3 length: 15 residues. Losses at the gene ends were 5 bases for V and 3 bases for J; bases not matched to a gene: 8. The germline CDR1 and CDR2 sequences are SGHAT and FQNNGV. The chain's CDR3 is CASSPSGIGTDTQYF. The CDR3 coding sequence is TGTGCCAGCAGCCCCAGCGGGATTGGGACAGATACGCAGTATTTT.

V is TRBV5-4 and J is TRBJ2-7; TRBD2 matches at 15 bases. Germline V gene sequence: CDR1 SGHNT, CDR2 YYREEE (reference sequence). The CDR3 sequence is 16 residues long. V lost 4 bases, J lost 4 bases, and 6 bases stayed unmatched. The CDR3 spells CASSPPGLAGGYEQYF. Written as DNA, the CDR3 is TGTGCCAGCAGCCCCCCGGGACTAGCGGGGGGATACGAGCAGTACTTC.

A few counts support this clone. The gene calls are TRBV5-3 and TRBJ2-3; no firm D call. TRBV5-3 is an ORF, with its function uncertain. The CDR3 length is 14 residues. Trimming removed 6 bases from V and 4 bases from J, with 15 bases in between. The CDR3 sequence is CARTLDPGPDTQYF. The CDR3 nucleotides are TGTGCCAGAACCTTAGACCCAGGCCCAGATACGCAGTATTTT.

V usage is TRBV3-1 (or the pseudogene TRBV3-2) and J usage is TRBJ1-1; D call uncertain. Trimming removed 1 base from V and 7 bases from J, with 10 bases in between. Germline V CDR1 and CDR2: LGHDT, YNNKEL (reference sequence). The CDR3 covers 13 residues. The CDR3 protein is CASSQGVGLEAFF. CDR3 nucleotides: TGTGCCAGCAGCCAAGGTGTTGGGCTTGAAGCTTTCTTT.

This chain connects TRBV9 to TRBJ2-1; D is perhaps TRBD2 (6 bases). Looked up from germline, CDR1 is SGDLS and CDR2 is YYNGEE. Trimming cost V 1 base and J 7 bases, with 15 bases left between them. This CDR3 comprises 15 residues. Here the CDR3 DNA reads TGTGCCAGCAGCGTATCGAGCGGGTTCTGGAATGAGCAGTTCTTC. Protein: CASSVSSGFWNEQFF. Full variable domain (missing parts from reference TRBV9 and TRBJ2-1): DSGVTQTPKHLITATGQRVTLRCSPRSGDLSVYWYQQSLDQGLQFLIQYYNGEERAKGNILERFSAQQFPDLHSELNLSSLELGDSALYFCASSVSSGFWNEQFFGPGTRLTVL.

This clone has at least ten counts. This chain links TRBV4-1 with TRBJ1-2; 9 positions match TRBD1. Germline assignment: CDR1 MGHRA and CDR2 YSYEKL. CDR3 length equals 13 residues. V lost 3 bases, J lost 5 bases, and 1 base stayed unmatched. CDR3 coding DNA: TGCGCCAGCAGCCACGGACAGGGGTATGGCTACACCTTC. Encoded protein: CASSHGQGYGYTF.